This T cell receptor (beta chain) was recorded in a study of T cells in Graves' hyperthyroidism and ophthalmopathy. Patients with ophthalmopathy all had a Clinical Activity Score of at least 3, a NOSPECS grade of at least 4 and duration under 3 months. Worth noting for this clonotype: The antigen remains undetermined.

Findings of the study overall: Before onset, ophthalmopathy was predicted by the model a median roughly 6.4 months earlier. Most thyroid-expanded clonotypes above 0.001 were also found in blood. A model built on 13 V-J features separated ophthalmopathy from stable hyperthyroidism.

V shed 1 base and J 4 bases; nucleotides not matched to a gene: 4. From germline, CDR1 is LNHNV and CDR2 YYDKDF (reference sequence). This CDR3 region has 16 residues. The CDR3 regions of TCR beta were amplified from RNA transcripts. HTBI primers drove first-round RT-PCR of the TCR CDR3. MiXCR, applied by TCRdb to the multiplex PCR reads, yields one record per CDR3 protein. The table lists 530,000 or so distinct CDR3 sequences, approximately 24% of them singletons, with 11% in the top ten. Input material: blood. J is TRBJ2-3 and V is TRBV15; 11 nucleotides align to TRBD2. The TCR comes from a woman between 25 and 40 years old with Graves' ophthalmopathy. In DNA, the CDR3 is TGTGCCACCAGCAGAGGTCTAGCGGGGGGTCCAGATACGCAGTATTTT. This gives the protein CATSRGLAGGPDTQYF.